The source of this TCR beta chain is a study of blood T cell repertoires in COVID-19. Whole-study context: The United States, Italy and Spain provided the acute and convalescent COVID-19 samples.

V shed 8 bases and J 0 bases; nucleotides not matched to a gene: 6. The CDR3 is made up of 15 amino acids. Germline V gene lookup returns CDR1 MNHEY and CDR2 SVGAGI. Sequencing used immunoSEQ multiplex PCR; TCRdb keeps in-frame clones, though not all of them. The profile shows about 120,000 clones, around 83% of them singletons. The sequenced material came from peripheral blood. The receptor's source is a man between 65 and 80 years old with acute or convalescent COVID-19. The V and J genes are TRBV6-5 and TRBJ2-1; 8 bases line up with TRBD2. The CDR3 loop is CASHRTSGSYNEQFF. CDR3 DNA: TGTGCCAGCCATCGCACTAGCGGCTCCTACAATGAGCAGTTCTTC.